This TCR beta chain was captured in a study of blood T cell repertoires in COVID-19. Study-level background: From T cells, B-cell-depleted T cells, or PBMCs came the material, which was cDNA or gDNA.

V lost 2 bases, J lost 4 bases, and 6 bases stayed unmatched. The germline gives CDR1 SEHNR, CDR2 FQNEAQ (reference sequence). The CDR3 has 16 amino acids. The method was immunoSEQ multiplex PCR; TCRdb's version includes in-frame clones alone and lacks a portion of them. The profile shows fewer than 350,000 clones, around 88% of them singletons. Study members were between roughly 18 and 100 years old and lived in 24 US regions. Either two negative PCRs, clearance, or symptom resolution qualified Cohort 3 donors as recovered. The sample taken for sequencing was PBMCs or T cells enriched from blood (not recorded which). V and J are TRBV7-9 and TRBJ2-1; TRBD2 agrees at 9 bases. This TCR was recovered from a woman aged 35 to 49 who had recovered from COVID-19. CDR3 sequence: CASSLRVAGVYNEQFF. For the CDR3, the DNA is TGTGCCAGCAGCTTAAGGGTAGCGGGAGTTTACAATGAGCAGTTCTTC.